These 2 T cell receptor beta chains came from one sample sequenced in a study of identical twins. TCRdb reprocessed the 5' RACE reads with MiXCR, giving one entry per CDR3 protein. The sample carries some 660,000 distinct CDR3 sequences, around 8.3% recorded once. These data were also filed under a second study, of yellow fever vaccine responses in identical twins.

Sequenced material: PBMCs. The receptors come from a woman under 30 in good health.

This clonotype was seen only a few times. This chain connects TRBV7-9 to TRBJ2-2; 7 bases match TRBD1. Trimming cost V 4 bases and J 6 bases; bases outside gene matches: 11. The germline CDR1 and CDR2 sequences are SEHNR and FQNEAQ (reference sequence). This CDR3 has 16 amino acids. This chain's CDR3 is CASSSVTGERSGELFF. The CDR3 DNA sequence: TGTGCCAGCAGCTCAGTTACAGGGGAACGCTCCGGGGAGCTGTTTTTT.

Concerning this clonotype itself: The germline gene is not matched at one end of the junction; a read error may be the cause. This chain uses TRBV28 with TRBJ2-3; tentatively, D is TRBD1 or TRBD2 (5 bases each). CDR1 is MDHEN and CDR2 is SYDVKM in the germline V gene. There are 14 residues in the CDR3. The CDR3 reads CASELVGETDSQYF. DNA of the CDR3: TGTGCCAGCGAACTTGTGGGGGAAACAGATTCGCAGTATTTT. Full variable domain (missing parts from reference TRBV28 and TRBJ2-3): DVKVTQSSRYLVKRTGEKVFLECVQDMDHENMFWYRQDPGLGLRLIYFSYDVKMKEKGDIPEGYSVSREKKERFSLILESASTNQTSMYLCASELVGETDSQYFGPGTRLTVL.